This T cell receptor beta chain was found in a study of T cells in Graves' hyperthyroidism and ophthalmopathy. General observations from the study: Classification by a 13 V-J model distinguished ophthalmopathy from stable hyperthyroidism.

V was cut by 3 bases and J by 0 bases, with 16 bases left in between. Germline CDR1 reads SEHNR; CDR2 reads FQNEAQ (reference sequence). The CDR3 loop spans 17 amino acids. This clonotype showed up just a few times. What it binds is not known. The TCR beta CDR3 regions underwent amplification using RNA transcripts as the source. A first-round RT-PCR of the TCR CDR3 used the HTBI primer set. TCRdb redid the calling of the multiplex PCR reads with MiXCR, one entry per CDR3 protein. The table has roughly 660,000 distinct CDR3 sequences, 15% to 20% seen once. Patients aged 18 to 65 had newly diagnosed hyperthyroidism that had lasted under 2 months.

The TCR sequence derives from a man over 45 with Graves' hyperthyroidism. This chain links TRBV7-9 with TRBJ2-3; either TRBD1 or TRBD2 may supply D (6 bases each). The sample taken for sequencing was blood. CDR3 loop: CASSFLRGRSSTDTQYF. As DNA, the CDR3 is TGTGCCAGCAGCTTCCTACGGGGGCGGTCTAGCACAGATACGCAGTATTTT.